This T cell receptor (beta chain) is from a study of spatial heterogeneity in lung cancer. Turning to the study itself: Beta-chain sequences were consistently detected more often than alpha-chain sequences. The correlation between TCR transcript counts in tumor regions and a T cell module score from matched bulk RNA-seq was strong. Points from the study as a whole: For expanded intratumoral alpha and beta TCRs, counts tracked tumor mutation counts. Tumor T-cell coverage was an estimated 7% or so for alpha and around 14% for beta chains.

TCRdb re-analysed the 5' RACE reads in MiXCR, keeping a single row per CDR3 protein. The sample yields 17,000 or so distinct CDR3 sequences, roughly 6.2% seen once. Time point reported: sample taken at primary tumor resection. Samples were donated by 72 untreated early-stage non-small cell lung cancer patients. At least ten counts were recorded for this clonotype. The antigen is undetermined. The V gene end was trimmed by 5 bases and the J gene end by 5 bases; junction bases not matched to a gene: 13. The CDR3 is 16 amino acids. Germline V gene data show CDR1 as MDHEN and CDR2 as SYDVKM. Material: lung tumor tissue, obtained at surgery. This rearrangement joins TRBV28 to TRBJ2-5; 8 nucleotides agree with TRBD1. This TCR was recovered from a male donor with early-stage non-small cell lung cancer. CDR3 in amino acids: CASSPSWTGPGETQYF. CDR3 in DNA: TGTGCCAGCAGTCCCAGCTGGACAGGGCCGGGGGAGACCCAGTACTTC. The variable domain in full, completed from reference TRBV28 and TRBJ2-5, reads DVKVTQSSRYLVKRTGEKVFLECVQDMDHENMFWYRQDPGLGLRLIYFSYDVKMKEKGDIPEGYSVSREKKERFSLILESASTNQTSMYLCASSPSWTGPGETQYFGPGTRLLVL.